By its share, the clone carrying this T cell receptor beta chain is medium-sized (0.01 to 0.1%). The antigen is unknown. Within a library made for alpha chains, this beta chain is off target, and its count is uninformative. From the 5' RACE reads, TCRdb called clonotypes with MiXCR, one entry per CDR3 protein. The sample carries several thousand distinct CDR3 sequences, 8.5% to 10% recorded once. The sample is drawn from a study of spatial heterogeneity in lung cancer. Study observations and caveats: The number of expanded tumor alpha and beta chains correlated with mutation number.

Stated time point: sample taken at primary tumor resection. The CDR3 extends over 16 amino acids. The V gene end was trimmed by 5 bases and the J gene end by 0 bases; junction bases not matched to a gene: 7. Germline V gene sequence: CDR1 SEHNR, CDR2 FQNEAQ (reference sequence). The sample consisted of lung tumor tissue, taken at surgery. This TCR was recovered from a male donor with early-stage non-small cell lung cancer. The chain links TRBV7-9 to TRBJ2-1; 7 bases are shared with TRBD1. Written as DNA, the CDR3 is TGTGCCAGCAGCAAGGACAGGATGCCCTCCTACAATGAGCAGTTCTTC. Translating it yields CASSKDRMPSYNEQFF.